The source of this T cell receptor (beta chain) is a study of technical replicates of blood from a handful of donors. The method was immunoSEQ multiplex PCR; TCRdb's version includes in-frame clones alone and lacks a portion of them. The sample contains roughly 13,000 clones, more than 70% of which appear only once. The CDR3 totals 13 residues. Trimming pared 3 bases from V and 3 bases from J, leaving 6 bases between. Germline loops: CDR1 SGHRS, CDR2 YFSETQ. This clonotype was sampled from a human donor in good health. This sequence joins TRBV5-1 and TRBJ1-4; D is ambiguous. Sample: PBMCs. This CDR3 is CASSYIPNEKLFF. For the CDR3, the DNA is TGCGCCAGCAGCTACATTCCTAATGAAAAACTGTTTTTT.